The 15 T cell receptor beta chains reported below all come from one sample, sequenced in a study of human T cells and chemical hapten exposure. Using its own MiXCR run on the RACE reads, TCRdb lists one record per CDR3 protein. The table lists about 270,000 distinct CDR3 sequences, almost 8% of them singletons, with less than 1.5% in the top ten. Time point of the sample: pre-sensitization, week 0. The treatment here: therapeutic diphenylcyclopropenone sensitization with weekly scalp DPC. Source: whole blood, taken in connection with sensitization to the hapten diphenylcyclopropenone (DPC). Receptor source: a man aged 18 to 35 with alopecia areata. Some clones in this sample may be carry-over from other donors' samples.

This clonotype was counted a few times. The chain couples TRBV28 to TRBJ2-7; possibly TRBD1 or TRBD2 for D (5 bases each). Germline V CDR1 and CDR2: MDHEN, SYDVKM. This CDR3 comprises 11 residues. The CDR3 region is CATRGDYEQYF. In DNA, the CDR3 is TGTGCGACGAGAGGGGATTACGAGCAGTACTTC.

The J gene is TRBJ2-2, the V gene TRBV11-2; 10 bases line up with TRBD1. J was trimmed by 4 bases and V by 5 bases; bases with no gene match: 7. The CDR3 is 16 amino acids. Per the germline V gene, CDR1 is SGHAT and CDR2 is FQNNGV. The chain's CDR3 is CASSRRQGASTGELFF. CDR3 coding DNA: TGTGCCAGCAGCCGCCGACAGGGGGCTAGCACCGGGGAGCTGTTTTTT. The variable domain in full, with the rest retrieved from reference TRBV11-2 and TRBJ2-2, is EAGVAQSPRYKIIEKRQSVAFWCNPISGHATLYWYQQILGQGPKLLIQFQNNGVVDDSQLPKDRFSAERLKGVDSTLKIQPAKLEDSAVYLCASSRRQGASTGELFFGEGSRLTVL.

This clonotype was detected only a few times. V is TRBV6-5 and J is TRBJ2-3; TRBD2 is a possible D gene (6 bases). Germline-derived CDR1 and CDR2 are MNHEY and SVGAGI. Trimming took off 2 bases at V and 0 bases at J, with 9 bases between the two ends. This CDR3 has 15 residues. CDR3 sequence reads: CASSYRGSSTDTQYF. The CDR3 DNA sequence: TGTGCCAGCAGTTACCGGGGGTCTAGCACAGATACGCAGTATTTT.

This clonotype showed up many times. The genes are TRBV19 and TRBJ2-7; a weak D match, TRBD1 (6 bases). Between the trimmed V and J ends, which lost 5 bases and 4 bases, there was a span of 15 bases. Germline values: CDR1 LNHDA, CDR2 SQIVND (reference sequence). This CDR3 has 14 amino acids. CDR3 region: CASSHPSDSYEQYF. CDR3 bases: TGTGCCAGTAGTCATCCCTCGGACAGTTACGAGCAGTACTTC.

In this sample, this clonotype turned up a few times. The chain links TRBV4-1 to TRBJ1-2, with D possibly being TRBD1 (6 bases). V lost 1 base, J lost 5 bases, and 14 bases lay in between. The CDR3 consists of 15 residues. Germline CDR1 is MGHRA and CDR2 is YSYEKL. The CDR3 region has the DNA TGCGCCAGCAGCCAAGTCCGGACAGTTTCGTATGGCTACACCTTC. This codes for CASSQVRTVSYGYTF.

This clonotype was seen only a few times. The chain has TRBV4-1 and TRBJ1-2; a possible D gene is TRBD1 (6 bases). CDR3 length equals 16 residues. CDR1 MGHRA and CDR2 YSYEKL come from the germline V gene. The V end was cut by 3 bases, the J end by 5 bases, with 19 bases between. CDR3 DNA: TGCGCCAGCAGCCACAACCCCCACAGGGCTCGGTATGGCTACACCTTC. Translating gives CASSHNPHRARYGYTF.

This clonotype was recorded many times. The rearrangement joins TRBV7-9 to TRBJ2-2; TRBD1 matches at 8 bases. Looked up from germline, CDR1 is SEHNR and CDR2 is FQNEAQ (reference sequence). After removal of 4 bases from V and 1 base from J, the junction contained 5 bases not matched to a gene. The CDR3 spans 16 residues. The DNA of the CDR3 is TGTGCCAGCAGCTCGTCCGGGACAGGGAACACCGGGGAGCTGTTTTTT. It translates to CASSSSGTGNTGELFF.

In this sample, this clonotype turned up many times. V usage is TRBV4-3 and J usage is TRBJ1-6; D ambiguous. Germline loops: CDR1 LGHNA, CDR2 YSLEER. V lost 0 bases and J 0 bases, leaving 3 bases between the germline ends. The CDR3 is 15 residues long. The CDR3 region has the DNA TGCGCCAGCAGCCAAGAAGTCTCCTATAATTCACCCCTCCACTTT. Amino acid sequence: CASSQEVSYNSPLHF.

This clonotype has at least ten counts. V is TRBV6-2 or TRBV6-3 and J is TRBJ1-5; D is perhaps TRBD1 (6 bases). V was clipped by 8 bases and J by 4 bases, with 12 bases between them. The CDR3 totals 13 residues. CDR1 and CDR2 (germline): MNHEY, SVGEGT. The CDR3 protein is CASSPGENQPQHF. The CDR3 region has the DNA TGTGCCAGCTCCCCAGGGGAGAATCAGCCCCAGCATTTT.

CDR3 bases: TGTGCCAGCAGCTTATGGGACAGGAGCTCCTACGAGCAGTACGTC. It codes for CASSLWDRSSYEQYV. The gene calls are TRBV7-2 and TRBJ2-7, with TRBD1 matching over 8 bases. CDR3 length: 15 residues. Trimming removed 2 bases from V and 0 bases from J; junction bases left unmatched: 3. Per the germline V gene, CDR1 is SGHTA and CDR2 is FQGNSA.

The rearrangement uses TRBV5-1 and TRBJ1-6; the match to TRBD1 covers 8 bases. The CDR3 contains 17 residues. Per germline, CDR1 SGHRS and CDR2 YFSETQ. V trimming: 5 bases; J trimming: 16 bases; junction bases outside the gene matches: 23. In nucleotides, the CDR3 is TGCGCCAGCAGATCAGCGGCGTACGGGGACAGGACCCCAGAACTCCACTTT. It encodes CASRSAAYGDRTPELHF. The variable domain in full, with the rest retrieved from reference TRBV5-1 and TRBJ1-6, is KAGVTQTPRYLIKTRGQQVTLSCSPISGHRSVSWYQQTPGQGLQFLFEYFSETQRNKGNFPGRFSGRQFSNSRSEMNVSTLELGDSALYLCASRSAAYGDRTPELHFGNGTRLTVT.

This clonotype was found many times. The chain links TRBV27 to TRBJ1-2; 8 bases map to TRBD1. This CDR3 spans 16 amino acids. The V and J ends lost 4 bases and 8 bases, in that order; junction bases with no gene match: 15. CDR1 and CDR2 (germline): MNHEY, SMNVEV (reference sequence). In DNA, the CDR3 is TGTGCCAGCAGTTCCCTCCCGGGACAGGAGTTAAGAGGCTACACCTTC. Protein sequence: CASSSLPGQELRGYTF.

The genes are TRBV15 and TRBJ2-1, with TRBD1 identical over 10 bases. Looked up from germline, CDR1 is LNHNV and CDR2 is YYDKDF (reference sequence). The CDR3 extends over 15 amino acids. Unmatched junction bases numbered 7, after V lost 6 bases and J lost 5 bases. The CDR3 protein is CATRDRDRGNNEQFF. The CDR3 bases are TGTGCCACCAGGGACCGGGACAGGGGAAACAATGAGCAGTTCTTC.

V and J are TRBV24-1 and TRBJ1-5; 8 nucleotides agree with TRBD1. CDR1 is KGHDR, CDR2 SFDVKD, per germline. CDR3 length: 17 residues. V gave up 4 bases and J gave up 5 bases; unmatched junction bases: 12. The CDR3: CATSDPNGQGGDQPQHF. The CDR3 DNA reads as TGTGCCACCAGTGACCCTAATGGACAGGGTGGGGATCAGCCCCAGCATTTT.

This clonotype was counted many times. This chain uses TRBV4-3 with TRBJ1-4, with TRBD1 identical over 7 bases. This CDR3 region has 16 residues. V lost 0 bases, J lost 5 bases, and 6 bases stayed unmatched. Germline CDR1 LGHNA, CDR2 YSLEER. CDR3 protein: CASSQDRAGGNEKLFF. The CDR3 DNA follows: TGCGCCAGCAGCCAAGATAGGGCAGGGGGGAATGAAAAACTGTTTTTT.